These 2 T cell receptor beta chains came from one sample sequenced in a study of CD8+CD57+ T cells in acquired aplastic anemia. Genomic DNA, the template, was used for profiling of the TCR beta VDJ and CDR3. TCRdb re-called the reads with MiXCR, one entry per CDR3 protein. The sample gives 400,000 to 500,000 distinct CDR3 sequences, roughly 68% of which show up once; under 5% is in the top ten. The specimen was sorted CD4+, CD8+, or CD8+CD57+ T cells (not recorded which) from PBMCs. These receptors were obtained from a human donor in good health, serving as a control.

The genes are TRBV7-2 and TRBJ2-7; no clear D. CDR3 length equals 14 residues. Germline V gives CDR1 SGHTA, CDR2 FQGNSA. With 5 bases removed from V and 2 bases from J, the gap between germline ends came to 13 bases. The CDR3 bases are TGTGCCAGCAGCCGCCCTGGTCACCCCTACGAGCAGTACTTC. Translated, it gives CASSRPGHPYEQYF.

In the case of this clonotype: The DNA is omitted, as the CDR3 cannot be located on it reliably, and the CDR3 follows TCRdb's listing. This chain joins TRBV7-8 and TRBJ1-2; TRBD1 was called by the table and not checked on the DNA. With termini counted, the CDR3 has 14 amino acids. CDR1 is SGHVS, CDR2 FQNEAQ, per germline. The CDR3 spells CASSLRGEAFFGQF.